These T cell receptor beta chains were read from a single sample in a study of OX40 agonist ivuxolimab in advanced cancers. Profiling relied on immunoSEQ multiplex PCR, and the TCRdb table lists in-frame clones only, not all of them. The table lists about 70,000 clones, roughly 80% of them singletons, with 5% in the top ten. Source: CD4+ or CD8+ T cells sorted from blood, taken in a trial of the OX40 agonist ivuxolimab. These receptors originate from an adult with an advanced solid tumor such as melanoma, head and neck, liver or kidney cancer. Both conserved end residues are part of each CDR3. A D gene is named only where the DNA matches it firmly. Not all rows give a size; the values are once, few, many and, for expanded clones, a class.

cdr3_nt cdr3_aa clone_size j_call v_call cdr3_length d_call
TGTGCCATCAGTGAGTCGAGACAGGGAGGTGGAAACACCATATATTTT CAISESRQGGGNTIYF - TRBJ1-3 TRBV10-3 16 TRBD1
TGTGCCAGCAGCGTGGGCCTAGCGGGAGAAGCAAGCAACATTCAGTACTTC CASSVGLAGEASNIQYF - TRBJ2-4 TRBV9 17 TRBD2
TGTGCCAGCAGCCCGACAGGGGGCAGCTATGGCTACACCTTC CASSPTGGSYGYTF - TRBJ1-2 TRBV7-9 14 TRBD1
TGCGCCAGCAGCCTCAACGACTATAGCAATCAGCCCCAGCATTTT CASSLNDYSNQPQHF - TRBJ1-5 TRBV4-1 15 -
TGTGCCATCAGTGACCTCACAGGGGTCGGAAACACCATATATTTT CAISDLTGVGNTIYF - TRBJ1-3 TRBV10-3 15 TRBD1
TGTGCCAGCAGCTTCCATACTGAGGGCTACACCTTC CASSFHTEGYTF - TRBJ1-2 TRBV7-2 12 -
TGCGCCAGCAGCATAGATCCCCCCTCACCCCTCCACTTT CASSIDPPSPLHF - TRBJ1-6 TRBV5-1 13 -
TGTGCCAGCACCCCCGGAGCCTACAATGAGCAGTTCTTC CASTPGAYNEQFF - TRBJ2-1 TRBV7-9 13 -
TGCAGCGTTGCTGGAGCAGCGGGAGGTGATACGCAGTATTTT CSVAGAAGGDTQYF - TRBJ2-3 TRBV29-1 14 TRBD2
TGTGCCAGCTCACCAGGCGTAGATTCACCCCTCCACTTT CASSPGVDSPLHF few TRBJ1-6 TRBV18 13 -
TGTGCCAGCAGTCCTCTATATAGCGGGAGGTCCGATGAGCAGTTCTTC CASSPLYSGRSDEQFF - TRBJ2-1 TRBV27 16 TRBD2
TGTGCCAGCAGTTCTTCTTCCGGGACAGGGATATACGAGCAGTACTTC CASSSSSGTGIYEQYF many TRBJ2-7 TRBV6-5 16 TRBD1
TGTGCCAGCACCACGACAGGGGGCTGGGGAACTGAAGCTTTCTTT CASTTTGGWGTEAFF - TRBJ1-1 TRBV5-6 15 TRBD1
TGTGCCAGCAGTCCGCCGGGACAGCAACTTTATGGCTACACCTTC CASSPPGQQLYGYTF - TRBJ1-2 TRBV7-2 15 TRBD1
TGTGCCAGCAGTTACGGGGAGACATCCTACGAGCAGTACTTC CASSYGETSYEQYF - TRBJ2-7 TRBV6-5 14 -
TGTGCCAGTAGTAAGGGACAGGGCCTCCAAGAGACCCAGTACTTC CASSKGQGLQETQYF - TRBJ2-5 TRBV19 15 TRBD1
TGTGCCAGCTCACCACTTGACAGCACTGAAGCTTTCTTT CASSPLDSTEAFF - TRBJ1-1 TRBV18 13 -
TGCAGCGTTCGTCAGAACTATGGCTACACCTTC CSVRQNYGYTF - TRBJ1-2 TRBV29-1 11 -
TGTGCCAGCAGCCCCCAGGGCACGGTAGTTCAGCCCCAGCATTTT CASSPQGTVVQPQHF - TRBJ1-5 TRBV27 15 -
TGCGCCAGCAGCCAAAGTGGCATGCGAGGGGGCGTCAGGGCGTCACCCCTCCACTTT CASSQSGMRGGVRASPLHF - TRBJ1-6 TRBV4-1 19 TRBD1
TGTGCCATCAGGCCACAGGGACCTAATGAAAAACTGTTTTTT CAIRPQGPNEKLFF - TRBJ1-4 TRBV6-6 14 -
TGTGCCAGCAGTGACGGGTCGACAGGGTTGCTTGTTCAGCATTTT CASSDGSTGLLVQHF - TRBJ1-5 TRBV6-1 15 TRBD1
TGTGCCAGCAGCTTATGGGGGGCGTCCTACGAGCAGTACTTC CASSLWGASYEQYF - TRBJ2-7 TRBV11-1 14 -
TGTGCCAGCAGCGGACAGGGGGCGGGGGAAAAACTGTTTTTT CASSGQGAGEKLFF - TRBJ1-4 TRBV9 14 TRBD1
TGTGCCAGTAGTATAGGGGGACAGAAATTAGGTTCACCCCTCCACTTT CASSIGGQKLGSPLHF - TRBJ1-6 TRBV19 16 TRBD1
TGTGCCAGCAGCTTAGGACAGGGCAAGAACACTGAAGCTTTCTTT CASSLGQGKNTEAFF - TRBJ1-1 TRBV7-8 15 TRBD1
TGTGCCAGTAGTGACAGGGGAACTGAAGCTTTCTTT CASSDRGTEAFF - TRBJ1-1 TRBV27 12 TRBD1
TGCGCCAGCAGCTTGGGAGGAGGAATAACAGAGGTGGCCAAAAACATTCAGTACTTC CASSLGGGITEVAKNIQYF once TRBJ2-4 TRBV5-1 19 -
TGCAGCGTTGAAGTACTAGCGGGGGCTACAAACACCGGGGAGCTGTTTTTT CSVEVLAGATNTGELFF - TRBJ2-2 TRBV29-1 17 TRBD2
TGTGCCAGCAGCTGGACCGTCGGGCGGGGATCCTACGAGCAGTACTTC CASSWTVGRGSYEQYF - TRBJ2-7 TRBV11-2 16 -
TGTGCCAGCAGTGTTAGTGGGGCGGCGGGTCAGCCCCAGCATTTT CASSVSGAAGQPQHF medium-sized TRBJ1-5 TRBV7-9 15 -
TGTGCCAGCAGCTTAGGTTCCCAAGGGCAGAACACTGAAGCTTTCTTT CASSLGSQGQNTEAFF - TRBJ1-1 TRBV11-3 16 -
TGTGCCAGCAAGGGGCAGGGATATGGCTACACCTTC CASKGQGYGYTF few TRBJ1-2 TRBV6-1 12 -
TGTGCCAGCAGCTTCCGGGATGCCCGGGAGGAGACCCAGTACTTC CASSFRDAREETQYF few TRBJ2-5 TRBV5-8 15 -
TGTGCCAGCAGCCTTTGGCAGGCACAGCCCCAGCATTTT CASSLWQAQPQHF - TRBJ1-5 TRBV11-2 13 -
TGTGCCAGCGACCCCACTAGCGGGATTTACAATGAGCAGTTCTTC CASDPTSGIYNEQFF - TRBJ2-1 TRBV11-2 15 TRBD2
TGTGCCAGCAGCTTAGGCGGGACAGGGGGCCTGTACGAGCAGTACTTC CASSLGGTGGLYEQYF - TRBJ2-7 TRBV7-8 16 TRBD1
TGTGCCAGCAGTTACTCGGGGTCCGGGGGGGACAATGAGCAGTTCTTC CASSYSGSGGDNEQFF few TRBJ2-1 TRBV6-5 16 TRBD2
TGTGCCAGCAGCTTACAGGGAGCTGGGGCCAACGTCCTGACTTTC CASSLQGAGANVLTF - TRBJ2-6 TRBV7-6 15 -
TGTGCCAGCAGCCTCTCTCCGGGAGGGGTTTACACTGAAGCTTTCTTT CASSLSPGGVYTEAFF - TRBJ1-1 TRBV7-2 16 -
TGTGCCAGCAGCTCGGACAGACTAGGGGATAAGAAGTTTGCGCCTCAAGAGACCCAGTACTTC CASSSDRLGDKKFAPQETQYF - TRBJ2-5 TRBV7-8 21 -
TGTGCCAGCAGCTACGGGACCCAAGAGACCCAGTACTTC CASSYGTQETQYF - TRBJ2-5 TRBV9 13 -
TGTGCCAGCAGCTCCCTGCTAGCGGGACTCCACTCCTACGAGCAGTACTTC CASSSLLAGLHSYEQYF - TRBJ2-7 TRBV7-9 17 TRBD2
TGTGCCAGCAGTGGTCTACGGTCCCGGGGTCCATTTCAGTACTTC CASSGLRSRGPFQYF - TRBJ2-4 TRBV2 15 -
TGTGCCAGCAGCCTCGAGGGCGCCTGGGAAGGGAATGGCTACACCTTC CASSLEGAWEGNGYTF - TRBJ1-2 TRBV5-5 16 -
TGTGCCAGCAGCTTAGTGACAGCCAAAAACATTCAGTACTTC CASSLVTAKNIQYF few TRBJ2-4 TRBV7-9 14 -
TGTGCCAGCAGCTTTACCCGTTACGAGCAGTACTTC CASSFTRYEQYF few TRBJ2-7 TRBV28 12 -
TGTGCCAGTAGTATAGCCGCAGACTCCTATGGCTACACCTTC CASSIAADSYGYTF - TRBJ1-2 TRBV19 14 -